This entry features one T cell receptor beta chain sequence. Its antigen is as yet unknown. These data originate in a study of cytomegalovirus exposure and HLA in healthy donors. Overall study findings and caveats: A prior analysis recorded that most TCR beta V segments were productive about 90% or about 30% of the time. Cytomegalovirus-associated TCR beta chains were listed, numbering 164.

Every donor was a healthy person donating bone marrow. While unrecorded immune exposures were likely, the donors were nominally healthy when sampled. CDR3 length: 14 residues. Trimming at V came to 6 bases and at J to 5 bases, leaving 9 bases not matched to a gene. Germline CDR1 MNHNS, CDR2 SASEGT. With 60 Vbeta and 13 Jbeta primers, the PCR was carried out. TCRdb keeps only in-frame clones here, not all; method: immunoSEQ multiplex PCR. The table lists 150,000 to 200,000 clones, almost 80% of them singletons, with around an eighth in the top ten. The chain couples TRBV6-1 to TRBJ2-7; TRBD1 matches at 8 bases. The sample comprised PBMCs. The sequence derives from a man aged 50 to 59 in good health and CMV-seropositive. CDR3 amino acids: CASRYDRGSHEQYF. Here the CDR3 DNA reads TGTGCCAGCAGATACGACAGGGGATCCCACGAGCAGTACTTC.